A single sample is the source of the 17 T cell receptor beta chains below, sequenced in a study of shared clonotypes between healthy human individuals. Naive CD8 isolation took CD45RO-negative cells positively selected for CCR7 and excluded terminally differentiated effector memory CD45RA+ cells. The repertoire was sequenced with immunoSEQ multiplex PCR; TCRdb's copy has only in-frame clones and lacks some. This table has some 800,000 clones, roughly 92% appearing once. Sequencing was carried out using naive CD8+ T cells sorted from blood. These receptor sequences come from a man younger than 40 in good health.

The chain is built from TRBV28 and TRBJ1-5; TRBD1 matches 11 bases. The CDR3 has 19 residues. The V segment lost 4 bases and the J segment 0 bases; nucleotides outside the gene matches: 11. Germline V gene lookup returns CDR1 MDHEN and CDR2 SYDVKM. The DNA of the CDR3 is TGTGCCAGCAGTTCGCGACCCGGGACAGGGGGATATAGCAATCAGCCCCAGCATTTT. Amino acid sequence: CASSSRPGTGGYSNQPQHF.

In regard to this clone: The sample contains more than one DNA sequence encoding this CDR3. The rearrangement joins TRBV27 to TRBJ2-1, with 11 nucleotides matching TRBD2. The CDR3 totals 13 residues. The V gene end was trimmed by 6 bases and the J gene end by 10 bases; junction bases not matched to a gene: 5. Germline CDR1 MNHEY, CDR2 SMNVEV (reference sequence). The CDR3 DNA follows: TGTGCCAGCAGCCTAGCGGGAGGCCGAGAGCAGTTCTTC. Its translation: CASSLAGGREQFF.

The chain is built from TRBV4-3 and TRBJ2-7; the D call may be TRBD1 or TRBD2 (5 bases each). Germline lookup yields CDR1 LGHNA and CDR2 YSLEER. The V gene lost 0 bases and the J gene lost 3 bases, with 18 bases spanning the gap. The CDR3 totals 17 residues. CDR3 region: CASSQDFVGEIVYEQYF. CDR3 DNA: TGCGCCAGCAGCCAAGATTTCGTGGGGGAGATCGTCTACGAGCAGTACTTC.

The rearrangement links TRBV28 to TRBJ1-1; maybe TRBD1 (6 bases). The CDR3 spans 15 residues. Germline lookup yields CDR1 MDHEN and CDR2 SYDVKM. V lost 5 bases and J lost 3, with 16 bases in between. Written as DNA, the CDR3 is TGTGCCAGCAGTATGGGACACCTTATGTACACTGAAGCTTTCTTT. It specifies CASSMGHLMYTEAFF.

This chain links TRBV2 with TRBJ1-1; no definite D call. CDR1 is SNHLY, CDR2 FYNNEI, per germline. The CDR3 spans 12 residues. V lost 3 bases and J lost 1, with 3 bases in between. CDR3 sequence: CASSDENTEAFF. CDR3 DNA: TGTGCCAGCAGTGACGAGAACACTGAAGCTTTCTTT. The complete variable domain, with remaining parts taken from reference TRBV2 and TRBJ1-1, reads EPEVTQTPSHQVTQMGQEVILRCVPISNHLYFYWYRQILGQKVEFLVSFYNNEISEKSEIFDDQFSVERPDGSNFTLKIRSTKLEDSAMYFCASSDENTEAFFGQGTRLTVV.

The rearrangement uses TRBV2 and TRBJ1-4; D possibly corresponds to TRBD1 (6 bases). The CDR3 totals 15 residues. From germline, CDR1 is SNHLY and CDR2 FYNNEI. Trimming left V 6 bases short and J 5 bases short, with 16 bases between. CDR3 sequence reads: CASRLRTDRNEKLFF. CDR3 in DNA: TGTGCCAGCAGGCTTAGGACAGATAGGAATGAAAAACTGTTTTTT. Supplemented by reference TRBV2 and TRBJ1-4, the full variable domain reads EPEVTQTPSHQVTQMGQEVILRCVPISNHLYFYWYRQILGQKVEFLVSFYNNEISEKSEIFDDQFSVERPDGSNFTLKIRSTKLEDSAMYFCASRLRTDRNEKLFFGSGTQLSVL.

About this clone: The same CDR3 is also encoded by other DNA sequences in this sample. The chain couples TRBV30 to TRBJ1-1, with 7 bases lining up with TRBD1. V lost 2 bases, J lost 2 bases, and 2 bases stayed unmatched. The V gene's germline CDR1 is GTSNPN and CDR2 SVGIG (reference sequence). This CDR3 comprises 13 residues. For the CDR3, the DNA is TGTGCCTGGAGTAGACAGGGAAACACTGAAGCTTTCTTT. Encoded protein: CAWSRQGNTEAFF.

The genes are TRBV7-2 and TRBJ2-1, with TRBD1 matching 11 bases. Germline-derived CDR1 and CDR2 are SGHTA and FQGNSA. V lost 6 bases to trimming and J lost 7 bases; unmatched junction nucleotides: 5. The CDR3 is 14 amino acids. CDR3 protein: CASRDRGLGNEQFF. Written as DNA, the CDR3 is TGTGCCAGCAGGGACAGGGGGCTTGGGAATGAGCAGTTCTTC.

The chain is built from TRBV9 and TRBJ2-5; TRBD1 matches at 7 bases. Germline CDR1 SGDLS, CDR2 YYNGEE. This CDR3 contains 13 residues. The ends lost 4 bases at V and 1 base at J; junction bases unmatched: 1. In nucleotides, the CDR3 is TGTGCCAGCAGCTCAGGGGGCCAAGAGACCCAGTACTTC. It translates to CASSSGGQETQYF.

The CDR3 loop reads CASSGLAGGQDTQYF. In DNA, the CDR3 is TGTGCCAGCTCGGGACTAGCGGGAGGACAAGATACGCAGTATTTT. V gene TRBV2 combines with J gene TRBJ2-3; TRBD2 agrees at 15 bases. The CDR3 loop spans 15 amino acids. V lost 8 bases to trimming and J lost 5 bases; unmatched junction nucleotides: 5. Germline lookup yields CDR1 SNHLY and CDR2 FYNNEI.

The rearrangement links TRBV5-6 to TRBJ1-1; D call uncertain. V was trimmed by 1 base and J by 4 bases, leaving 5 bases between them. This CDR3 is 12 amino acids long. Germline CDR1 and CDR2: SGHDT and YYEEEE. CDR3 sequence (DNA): TGTGCCAGCAGCTTGTTTGTCACTGAAGCTTTCTTT. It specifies CASSLFVTEAFF.

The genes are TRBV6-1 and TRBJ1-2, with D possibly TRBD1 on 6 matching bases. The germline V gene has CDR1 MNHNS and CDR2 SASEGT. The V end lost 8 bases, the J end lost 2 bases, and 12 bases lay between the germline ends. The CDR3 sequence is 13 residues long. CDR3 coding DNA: TGTGCCAGCTCAAAAACAGGGAACTATGGCTACACCTTC. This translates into CASSKTGNYGYTF.

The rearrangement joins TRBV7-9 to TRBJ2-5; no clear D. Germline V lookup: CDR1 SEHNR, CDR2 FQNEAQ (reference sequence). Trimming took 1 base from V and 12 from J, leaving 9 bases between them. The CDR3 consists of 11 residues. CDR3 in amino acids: CASSLGLAEYF. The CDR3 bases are TGTGCCAGCAGCTTAGGATTAGCCGAGTACTTC. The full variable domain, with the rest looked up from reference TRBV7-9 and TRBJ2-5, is DTGVSQNPRHKITKRGQNVTFRCDPISEHNRLYWYRQTLGQGPEFLTYFQNEAQLEKSRLLSDRFSAERPKGSFSTLEIQRTEQGDSAMYLCASSLGLAEYFGPGTRLLVL.

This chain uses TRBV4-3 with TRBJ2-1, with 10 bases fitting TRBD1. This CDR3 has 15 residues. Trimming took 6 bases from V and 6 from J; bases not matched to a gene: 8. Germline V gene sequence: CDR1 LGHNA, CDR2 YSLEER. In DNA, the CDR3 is TGCGCCAGCAGTCTGGGGACAGGGGCCCCCAATGAGCAGTTCTTC. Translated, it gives CASSLGTGAPNEQFF.

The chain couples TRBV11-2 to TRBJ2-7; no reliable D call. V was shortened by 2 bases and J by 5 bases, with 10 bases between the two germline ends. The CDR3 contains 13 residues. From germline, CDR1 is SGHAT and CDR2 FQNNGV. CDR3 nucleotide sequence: TGTGCCAGCAGCTTACAGTTGAAAAACGAGCAGTACTTC. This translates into CASSLQLKNEQYF.

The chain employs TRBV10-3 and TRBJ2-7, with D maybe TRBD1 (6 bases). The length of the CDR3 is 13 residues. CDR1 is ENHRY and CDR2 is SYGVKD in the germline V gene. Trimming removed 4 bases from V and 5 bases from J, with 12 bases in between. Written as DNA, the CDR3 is TGTGCCATCAGTGCAACAGGGTTGGACGAGCAGTACTTC. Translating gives CAISATGLDEQYF.

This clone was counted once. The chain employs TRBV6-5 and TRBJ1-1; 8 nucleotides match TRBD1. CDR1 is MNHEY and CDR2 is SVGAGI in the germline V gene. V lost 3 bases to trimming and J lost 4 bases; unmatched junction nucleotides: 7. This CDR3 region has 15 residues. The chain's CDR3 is CASSYGQGARTEAFF. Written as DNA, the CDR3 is TGTGCCAGCAGTTATGGGCAGGGGGCGCGCACTGAAGCTTTCTTT.